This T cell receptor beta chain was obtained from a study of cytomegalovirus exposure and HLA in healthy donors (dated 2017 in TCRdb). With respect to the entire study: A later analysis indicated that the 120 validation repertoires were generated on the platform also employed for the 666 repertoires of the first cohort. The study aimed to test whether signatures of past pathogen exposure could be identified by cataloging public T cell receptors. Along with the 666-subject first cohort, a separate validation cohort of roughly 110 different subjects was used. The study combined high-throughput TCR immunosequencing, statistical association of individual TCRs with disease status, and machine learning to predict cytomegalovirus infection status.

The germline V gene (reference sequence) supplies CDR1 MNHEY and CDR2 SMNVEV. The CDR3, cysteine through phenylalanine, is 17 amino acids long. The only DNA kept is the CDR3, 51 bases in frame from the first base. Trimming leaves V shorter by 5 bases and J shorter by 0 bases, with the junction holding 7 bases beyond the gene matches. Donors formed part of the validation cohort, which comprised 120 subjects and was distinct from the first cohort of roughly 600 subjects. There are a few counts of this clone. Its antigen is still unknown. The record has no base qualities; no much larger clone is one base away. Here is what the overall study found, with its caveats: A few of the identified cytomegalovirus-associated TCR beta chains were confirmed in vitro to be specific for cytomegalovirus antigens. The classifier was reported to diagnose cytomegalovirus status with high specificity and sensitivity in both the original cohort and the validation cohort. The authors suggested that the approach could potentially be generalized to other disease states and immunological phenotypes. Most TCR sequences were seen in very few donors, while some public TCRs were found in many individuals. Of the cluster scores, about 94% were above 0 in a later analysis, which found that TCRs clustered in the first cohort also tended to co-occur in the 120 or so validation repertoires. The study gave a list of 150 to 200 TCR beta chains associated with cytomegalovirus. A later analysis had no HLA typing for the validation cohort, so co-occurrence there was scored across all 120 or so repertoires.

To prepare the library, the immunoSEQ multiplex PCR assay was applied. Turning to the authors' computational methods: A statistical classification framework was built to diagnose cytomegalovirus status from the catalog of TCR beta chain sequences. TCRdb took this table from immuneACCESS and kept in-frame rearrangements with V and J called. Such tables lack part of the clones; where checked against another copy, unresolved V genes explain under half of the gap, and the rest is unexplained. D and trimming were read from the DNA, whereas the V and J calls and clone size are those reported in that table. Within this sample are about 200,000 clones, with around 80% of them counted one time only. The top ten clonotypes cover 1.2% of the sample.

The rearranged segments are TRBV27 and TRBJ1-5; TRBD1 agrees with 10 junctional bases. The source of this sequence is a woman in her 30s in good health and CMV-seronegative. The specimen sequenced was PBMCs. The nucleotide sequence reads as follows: TGTGCCAGCAGTCCTAGGACAGGGGGGTTTAGCAATCAGCCCCAGCATTTT. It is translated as CASSPRTGGFSNQPQHF.